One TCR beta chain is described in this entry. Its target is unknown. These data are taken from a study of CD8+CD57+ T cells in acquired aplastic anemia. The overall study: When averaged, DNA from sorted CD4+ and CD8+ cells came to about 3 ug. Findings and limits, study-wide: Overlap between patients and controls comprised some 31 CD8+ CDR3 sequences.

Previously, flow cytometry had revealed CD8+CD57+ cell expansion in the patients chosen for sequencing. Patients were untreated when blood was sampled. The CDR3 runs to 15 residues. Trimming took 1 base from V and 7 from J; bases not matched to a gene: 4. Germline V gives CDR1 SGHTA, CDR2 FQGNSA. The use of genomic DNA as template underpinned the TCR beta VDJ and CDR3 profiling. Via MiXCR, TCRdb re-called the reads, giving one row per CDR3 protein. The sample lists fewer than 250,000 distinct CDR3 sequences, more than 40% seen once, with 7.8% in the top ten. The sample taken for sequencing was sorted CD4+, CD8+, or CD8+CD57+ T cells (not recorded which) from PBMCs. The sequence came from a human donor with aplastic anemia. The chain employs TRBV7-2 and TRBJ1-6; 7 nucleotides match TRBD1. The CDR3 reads CASSLGQGGNSPLHF. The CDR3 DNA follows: TGTGCCAGCAGCTTAGGACAGGGTGGAAATTCACCCCTCCACTTT.